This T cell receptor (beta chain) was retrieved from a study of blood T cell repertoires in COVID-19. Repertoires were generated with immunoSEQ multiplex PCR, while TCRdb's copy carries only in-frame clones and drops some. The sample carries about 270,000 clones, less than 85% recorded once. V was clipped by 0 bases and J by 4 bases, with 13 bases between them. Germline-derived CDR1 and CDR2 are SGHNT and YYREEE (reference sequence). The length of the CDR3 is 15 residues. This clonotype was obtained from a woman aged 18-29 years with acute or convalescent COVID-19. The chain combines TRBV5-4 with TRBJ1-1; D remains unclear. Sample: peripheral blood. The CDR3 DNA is TGTGCCAGCAGCTTGGGGGTCCCGGGGATCACTGAAGCTTTCTTT. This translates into CASSLGVPGITEAFF.